Included here is one T cell receptor beta chain sequence, with context. Its matching antigen is unknown. This sample was included in a study of cytomegalovirus exposure and HLA in healthy donors. Points from the study as a whole: Association with HLA alleles at 0.05 false discovery rate was found for 16,951 TCR beta sequences in a later analysis. Earlier analysis found most TCR beta V segments productive about 90% or about 30% of the time. CMV serostatus was the sole immune exposure data available.

J gave up 6 bases and V 0 bases, and 12 bases lay outside the gene matches. CDR1 and CDR2 from the germline V gene are MRHNA and SNTAGT. The CDR3 runs to 19 residues. Primers for the PCR totalled 60 Vbeta and 13 Jbeta. The table came from immunoSEQ multiplex PCR; TCRdb's copy has only in-frame clones and leaves some out. The repertoire holds around 100,000 clones, about 73% seen once, with 4.5% to 5.5% in the top ten. The chain has TRBV6-4 and TRBJ2-1; 12 bases line up with TRBD2. The clonotype comes from a middle-aged woman in good health and CMV-seropositive. The sequencing input was PBMCs. CDR3: CASSDSTHPTSGRTNEQFF. Written as DNA, the CDR3 is TGTGCCAGCAGTGACTCCACTCACCCCACTAGCGGGAGGACCAATGAGCAGTTCTTC.